This passage covers 27 T cell receptor beta chains from one sample sequenced in a study of T cells in Graves' hyperthyroidism and ophthalmopathy. Amplified regions were TCR beta CDR3 sequences from RNA transcripts. Initially, a first-round RT-PCR of the TCR CDR3 employed the HTBI primer set. TCRdb passed the multiplex PCR reads through MiXCR, listing each CDR3 protein once. The data show about 400,000 distinct CDR3 sequences, with more than 12% seen just once and around a fifth held by the top ten. Source material: blood. Every receptor here comes from a woman in her 30s with Graves' ophthalmopathy.

This clonotype has only a few counts. The chain combines TRBV6-1 with TRBJ2-3; D perhaps matches TRBD2 (5 bases). V dropped 4 bases and J dropped 4 bases, with 12 bases sitting between them. Germline loops: CDR1 MNHNS, CDR2 SASEGT. The CDR3 loop spans 14 amino acids. The CDR3 nucleotides are TGTGCCAGCAGTGTTTCGGGGAGCGCAGATACGCAGTATTTT. It yields the protein CASSVSGSADTQYF.

This clonotype showed up just a few times. This chain connects TRBV12-3 or TRBV12-4 to TRBJ1-3; a weak D match, TRBD1 (6 bases). V gave up 6 bases and J gave up 2 bases, with 14 bases separating them. This CDR3 region has 15 residues. The CDR3, as DNA: TGTGCCAGCAGGGTAACAGGGTCCCCTGGAAACACCATATATTTT. Its protein is CASRVTGSPGNTIYF.

This clonotype was counted at least ten times. The V and J genes are TRBV18 and TRBJ2-7; a possible D gene is TRBD2 (6 bases). With 6 bases removed from V and 7 bases from J, the gap between germline ends came to 19 bases. The CDR3 is 14 residues long. The V gene's germline CDR1 is KGHSH and CDR2 LQKENI. CDR3 in amino acids: CASSYRDRREEQYF. The CDR3 region has the DNA TGTGCCAGCTCGTACCGGGACCGCCGGGAGGAGCAGTACTTC.

This clonotype was observed a few times. This chain connects TRBV9 to TRBJ1-2; D is possibly TRBD1 (6 bases). V was shortened by 2 bases and J by 4 bases, with 15 bases between the two germline ends. Germline assignment: CDR1 SGDLS and CDR2 YYNGEE. This CDR3 comprises 15 residues. The CDR3 DNA reads as TGTGCCAGCAGCGTCACACAGGGTGCGCTCTATGGCTACACCTTC. The encoded protein is CASSVTQGALYGYTF.

This clonotype came up many times. This chain uses TRBV12-3 or TRBV12-4 with TRBJ1-6, with TRBD1 identical over 9 bases. This CDR3 spans 16 amino acids. V was clipped by 4 bases and J by 5 bases; unmatched bases: 6. Written as DNA, the CDR3 is TGTGCCAGCAGTTCTCCGGGACAGGGCAATAATTCACCCCTCCACTTT. Its protein product is CASSSPGQGNNSPLHF.

The table lists this clonotype with many counts. Here the CDR3 reads CASRQLLSGNTIYF. As DNA, the CDR3 is TGTGCTAGTCGGCAGCTCCTCTCTGGAAACACCATATATTTT. This rearrangement joins TRBV12-5 to TRBJ1-3, with no clear D. The germline V gene encodes CDR1 LGHNT and CDR2 FRNRAP. The CDR3 runs 14 residues. Trimming removed 8 bases from V and 0 bases from J, with 11 bases in between.

V gene TRBV27 combines with J gene TRBJ1-3; D is ambiguous. The CDR3 contains 14 residues. The ends were cut back, 3 bases at V and 9 bases at J, with 15 bases in the middle. The germline CDR1 and CDR2 sequences are MNHEY and SMNVEV (reference sequence). The CDR3 bases are TGTGCCAGCAGTTTGTCGGCACGAAAGGGCACCATATATTTT. Protein product: CASSLSARKGTIYF.

This clonotype was seen at least ten times. The V call is TRBV5-1, the J call TRBJ2-3; 10 bases agree with TRBD2. CDR3 length: 15 amino acids. Germline lookup yields CDR1 SGHRS and CDR2 YFSETQ. With 0 bases clipped from V and 4 bases from J, the junction kept 2 bases outside the gene matches. This chain's CDR3 is CASSLVLAGADTQYF. Here the CDR3 DNA reads TGCGCCAGCAGCTTGGTTCTAGCGGGGGCAGATACGCAGTATTTT. Using reference TRBV5-1 and TRBJ2-3 for the parts outside the CDR3, the full variable domain is KAGVTQTPRYLIKTRGQQVTLSCSPISGHRSVSWYQQTPGQGLQFLFEYFSETQRNKGNFPGRFSGRQFSNSRSEMNVSTLELGDSALYLCASSLVLAGADTQYFGPGTRLTVL.

This clonotype showed up many times. The chain is built from TRBV19 and TRBJ1-2, with 9 positions matching TRBD1. Trimming at V came to 6 bases and at J to 6 bases, leaving 8 bases not matched to a gene. The length of the CDR3 is 14 residues. Germline CDR1 is LNHDA and CDR2 is SQIVND (reference sequence). CDR3 amino acids: CASSTTGGVNGYTF. The CDR3 nucleotides read TGTGCCAGTAGCACGACAGGGGGTGTGAATGGCTACACCTTC.

At least ten counts were recorded for this clonotype. V is TRBV7-9 and J is TRBJ2-2; D is undetermined. V gave up 4 bases and J gave up 4 bases, with 16 bases separating them. The length of the CDR3 is 16 residues. Germline V gives CDR1 SEHNR, CDR2 FQNEAQ (reference sequence). The CDR3 reads CASSSTAAWGTGELFF. CDR3 in DNA: TGTGCCAGCAGCTCTACAGCCGCCTGGGGCACCGGGGAGCTGTTTTTT.

This clonotype was seen a handful of times. Possible read error: a much larger clone is one base away. The DNA of the CDR3 is TGTGCCAGCAGCATCGGCGACAGGGTGGCCGGGGAGCTGTTTTTT. Protein: CASSIGDRVAGELFF. The chain links TRBV28 to TRBJ2-2; 7 positions match TRBD1. Trimming removed 6 bases from V and 6 bases from J; junction bases left unmatched: 10. This CDR3 spans 15 amino acids. Looked up from germline, CDR1 is MDHEN and CDR2 is SYDVKM. The full variable domain, rest sourced from reference TRBV28 and TRBJ2-2, is DVKVTQSSRYLVKRTGEKVFLECVQDMDHENMFWYRQDPGLGLRLIYFSYDVKMKEKGDIPEGYSVSREKKERFSLILESASTNQTSMYLCASSIGDRVAGELFFGEGSRLTVL.

There are many counts of this clonotype. This chain links TRBV2 with TRBJ1-5; weak D call: TRBD1 (6 bases). CDR1 is SNHLY, CDR2 FYNNEI, per germline. The CDR3 length is 15 residues. Trimming took off 2 bases at V and 5 bases at J, with 13 bases between the two ends. The CDR3 loop is CASSERLWTDQPQHF. CDR3 in DNA: TGTGCCAGCAGTGAACGGCTTTGGACAGATCAGCCCCAGCATTTT.

On this clonotype itself: This may stem from a read error, because a much larger clone lies one nucleotide away. This chain joins TRBV15 and TRBJ2-2, with D uncertain. CDR1 is LNHNV, CDR2 YYDKDF, per germline (reference sequence). This CDR3 comprises 15 residues. Written as DNA, the CDR3 is TGTGCCACCAGCAGGAGAAACTGGAACGCCGGGGAGCTGTTTTTT. It codes for CATSRRNWNAGELFF.

This clonotype was observed at least ten times. V usage is TRBV20-1 and J usage is TRBJ2-5; D ambiguous. Trimming removed 6 bases at V and 7 bases at J, with 18 bases between. The CDR3 has 13 amino acids. Germline-derived CDR1 and CDR2 are DFQATT and SNEGSKA (reference sequence). The CDR3 nucleotides read TGCAGTGCATCGCGGACCGACCCGGGGACCCAGTACTTC. Translating gives CSASRTDPGTQYF.

The CDR3 DNA reads TGTGCCAGCAGCCCCTACAGGATCGGGACAGGGGAAAACAATGAGCAGTTCTTC. Residues: CASSPYRIGTGENNEQFF. The rearrangement joins TRBV3-1 to TRBJ2-1, with 10 bases lining up with TRBD1. This CDR3 comprises 18 residues. Trimming took 4 bases from V and 5 from J; bases not matched to a gene: 14. Germline values: CDR1 LGHDT, CDR2 YNNKEL (reference sequence).

The sample holds many counts of this clonotype. DNA of the CDR3: TGTGCCAGCAGCCCGTTGACAGTTAACTATGGCTACACCTTC. Protein product: CASSPLTVNYGYTF. The chain carries TRBV27 and TRBJ1-2; TRBD1 is a possible D gene (5 bases). The CDR3 runs 14 residues. Germline CDR1 is MNHEY and CDR2 is SMNVEV (reference sequence). V lost 6 bases to trimming and J lost 1 base, with 12 bases between them.

This clonotype was counted between two and nine times. The gene calls are TRBV20-1 and TRBJ2-5; 10 nucleotides agree with TRBD2. CDR1 and CDR2 from the germline V gene are DFQATT and SNEGSKA (reference sequence). The CDR3 consists of 14 residues. In nucleotides, the CDR3 is TGCACCGGAGGGAGCGGGGGGGCCGGCGAGACCCAGTACTTC. Amino acid sequence: CTGGSGGAGETQYF.

This sequence joins TRBV10-3 and TRBJ1-6; D not resolved. CDR1 is ENHRY, CDR2 SYGVKD, per germline. The CDR3 contains 14 residues. The V and J ends lost 11 bases and 1 base respectively, with 12 bases between them. The CDR3 loop reads CAATRSSYNSPLHF. CDR3 bases: TGTGCCGCAACCCGTTCATCCTATAATTCACCCCTCCACTTT.

This clonotype was seen at least ten times. The V and J genes are TRBV6-5 and TRBJ1-6, with D unclear. The V end lost 3 bases, the J end lost 8 bases, and 14 bases lay between the germline ends. Germline V gene data show CDR1 as MNHEY and CDR2 as SVGAGI. The CDR3 extends over 15 amino acids. The CDR3 bases are TGTGCCAGCAGTTATGAGTATCGGATGGATTCACCCCTCCACTTT. It yields the protein CASSYEYRMDSPLHF.

This clonotype has more than one count but fewer than ten. This chain connects TRBV24-1 to TRBJ2-3; 8 positions agree with TRBD1. The CDR3 contains 18 residues. The V gene's germline CDR1 is KGHDR and CDR2 SFDVKD. J lost 1 base, V lost 4 bases, and 12 bases had no gene match. DNA for the CDR3: TGTGCCACCAGTGACTCAACAGGGGGAGGAATCGGCACAGATACGCAGTATTTT. This encodes CATSDSTGGGIGTDTQYF.

V usage is TRBV6-1 and J usage is TRBJ2-5, with 12 positions matching TRBD1. V shed 4 bases and J 4 bases; nucleotides not matched to a gene: 4. The length of the CDR3 is 15 residues. The germline V gene has CDR1 MNHNS and CDR2 SASEGT. CDR3 DNA: TGTGCCAGCAGTGCGGGACAGGGGGCCGGAGAGACCCAGTACTTC. This sequence encodes CASSAGQGAGETQYF.

This clonotype was seen repeatedly, ten times or more. The chain uses TRBV7-2 and TRBJ2-7; D gene ambiguous. Germline CDR1 is SGHTA and CDR2 is FQGNSA. Trimming left V 1 base short and J 6 bases short, with 10 bases between. The CDR3 totals 13 residues. CDR3 in DNA: TGTGCCAGCAGCTTAGGTCCACCCGTCGAGCAGTACTTC. Protein: CASSLGPPVEQYF.

This clonotype was counted many times. The chain joins TRBV7-8 to TRBJ2-1; 11 bases agree with TRBD1. The CDR3 is 14 residues long. The V gene's germline CDR1 is SGHVS and CDR2 FQNEAQ. J was trimmed by 9 bases and V by 6 bases; bases with no gene match: 7. This CDR3 is CASSGTGGQGEQFF. In DNA form, the CDR3 reads TGTGCCAGCAGTGGGACAGGGGGTCAGGGTGAGCAGTTCTTC.

The table lists this clonotype with a few counts. V is TRBV30 and J is TRBJ1-2, with a tentative D call TRBD1 (6 bases). The germline V gene has CDR1 GTSNPN and CDR2 SVGIG (reference sequence). Trimming pared 4 bases from V and 7 bases from J, leaving 10 bases between. The CDR3 runs 11 residues. The CDR3 region has the DNA TGTGCCTGGAAAGGGGGGAGTGGCTACACCTTC. It is translated as CAWKGGSGYTF. Looking up the rest from reference TRBV30 and TRBJ1-2 gives the full variable domain: SQTIHQWPATLVQPVGSPLSLECTVEGTSNPNLYWYRQAAGRGLQLLFYSVGIGQISSEVPQNLSASRPQDRQFILSSKKLLLSDSGFYLCAWKGGSGYTFGSGTRLTVV.

About this clonotype: With a much larger clone just one base away, this may be a read error. The chain joins TRBV5-1 to TRBJ2-4; D is perhaps TRBD1 (5 bases). The J call may be wrong; the DNA end is better matched by TRBJ2-1. The CDR3 consists of 11 residues. CDR1 and CDR2 from the germline V gene are SGHRS and YFSETQ. In nucleotides, the CDR3 is TGCGCCAGCAGCCTACAGGTTGATCAGTTCTTC. Translation: CASSLQVDQFF.

This chain joins TRBV5-4 and TRBJ2-1, with D maybe TRBD2 (5 bases). Germline lookup yields CDR1 SGHNT and CDR2 YYREEE (reference sequence). With 1 base removed from V and 0 bases from J, the gap between germline ends came to 14 bases. The CDR3 runs to 17 residues. The CDR3 loop reads CASSLLLSDPSYNEQFF. As DNA, the CDR3 is TGTGCCAGCAGCTTGTTGCTTAGCGATCCCTCCTACAATGAGCAGTTCTTC. Combining the CDR3 with reference TRBV5-4 and TRBJ2-1 gives the whole variable domain ETGVTQSPTHLIKTRGQQVTLRCSSQSGHNTVSWYQQALGQGPQFIFQYYREEENGRGNFPPRFSGLQFPNYSSELNVNALELDDSALYLCASSLLLSDPSYNEQFFGPGTRLTVL.

This clonotype was picked up a small number of times. The genes are TRBV5-1 and TRBJ2-5, with D uncertain. V lost 0 bases and J lost 2, with 8 bases in between. This CDR3 spans 14 amino acids. CDR1 is SGHRS, CDR2 YFSETQ, per germline. CDR3 sequence reads: CASSLGLIQETQYF. For the CDR3, the DNA is TGCGCCAGCAGCTTGGGGCTGATACAAGAGACCCAGTACTTC.